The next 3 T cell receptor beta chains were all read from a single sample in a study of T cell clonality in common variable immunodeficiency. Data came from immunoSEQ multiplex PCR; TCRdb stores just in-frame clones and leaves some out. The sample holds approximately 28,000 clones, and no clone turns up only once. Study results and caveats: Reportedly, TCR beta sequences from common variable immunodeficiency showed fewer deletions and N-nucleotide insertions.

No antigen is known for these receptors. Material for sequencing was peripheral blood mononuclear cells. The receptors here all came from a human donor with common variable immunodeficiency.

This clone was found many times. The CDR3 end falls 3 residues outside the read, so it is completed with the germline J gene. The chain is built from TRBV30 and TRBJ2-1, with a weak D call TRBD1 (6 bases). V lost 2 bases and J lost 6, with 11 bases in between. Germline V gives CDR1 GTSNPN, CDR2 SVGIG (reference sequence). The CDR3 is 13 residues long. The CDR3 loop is CAWSLQGLNEQFF. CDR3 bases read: TGTGCCTGGAGTCTACAGGGCCTCAATGAG.

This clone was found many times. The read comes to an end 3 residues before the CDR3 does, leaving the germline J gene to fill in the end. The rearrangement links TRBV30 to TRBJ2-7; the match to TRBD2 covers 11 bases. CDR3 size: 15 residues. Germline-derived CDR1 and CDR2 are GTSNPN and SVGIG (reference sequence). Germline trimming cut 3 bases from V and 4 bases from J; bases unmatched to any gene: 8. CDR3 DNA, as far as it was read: TGTGCCTGGAGCCGGGGGACTAGCGGCGGTTACGAG. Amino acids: CAWSRGTSGGYE. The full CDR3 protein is CAWSRGTSGGYEQYF.

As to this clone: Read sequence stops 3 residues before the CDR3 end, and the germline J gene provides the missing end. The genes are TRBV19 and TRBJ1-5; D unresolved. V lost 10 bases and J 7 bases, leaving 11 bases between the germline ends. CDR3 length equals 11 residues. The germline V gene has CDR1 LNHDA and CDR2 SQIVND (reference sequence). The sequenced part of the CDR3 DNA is TGTGCCACCGGGGTGGCCCAGCCC. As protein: CATGVAQP. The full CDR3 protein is CATGVAQPQHF.